This T cell receptor (beta chain) was found in a study of blood T cell repertoires in COVID-19. Study-level background: Whether acute or convalescent, the COVID-19 samples came from the United States, Italy and Spain. PBMCs, B-cell-depleted T cells, or T cells were the source of the cDNA or gDNA that made up the material.

The CDR3 totals 14 residues. With 5 bases removed from V and 5 bases from J, the gap between germline ends came to 15 bases. From germline, CDR1 is SNHLY and CDR2 FYNNEI. As originally analysed: Scientists estimated how many nucleated cells there were by amplifying reference gene primers. The protocol was immunoSEQ multiplex PCR, while the TCRdb copy is restricted to in-frame clones and leaves out a portion. The DNA gave D and trimming, while V, J and clone size come from that table. The sample has about 240,000 clones; 65% to 90% are singletons. The sequencing input was peripheral blood. The V gene is TRBV2, the J gene TRBJ1-2; D might be TRBD1 (5 bases). This clonotype was obtained from a woman aged 70-85 years with acute or convalescent COVID-19. This CDR3 reads CASSRDSAKYGYTF. The CDR3 DNA reads TGTGCCAGCAGTCGTGACAGCGCCAAGTATGGCTACACCTTC.